Given below is one TCR beta chain in context. As yet, its antigen is unknown. This CDR3 is built from 19 residues. The germline CDR1 and CDR2 sequences are SGHTA and FQGNSA. The V end lost 0 bases, the J end lost 4 bases, and 23 bases lay between the germline ends. MiXCR was run by TCRdb on the RT-PCR reads, yielding one entry per CDR3 protein. The repertoire holds 600,000 to 700,000 distinct CDR3 sequences, with 13% to 15% as singletons. The data belong to a study of response to subunit inactivated influenza vaccine. Study-wide results and caveats: Only a handful of new T cells, the authors suggested, are recruited with each seasonal influenza vaccination.

The specimen comprised PBMCs from blood, sampled around 14 days before vaccination. The sequence was collected from a man between 45 and 60 years old who received an inactivated influenza vaccine. The chain joins TRBV7-2 to TRBJ2-3; tentatively, D is TRBD1 or TRBD2 (6 bases each). CDR3 in DNA: TGTGCCAGCAGCTTAGCGCTGATAAAGGGGGGACGATGGCCAGATACGCAGTATTTT. Protein: CASSLALIKGGRWPDTQYF.